One sample yielded the 27 T cell receptor beta chains listed below, sequenced in a study of OX40 agonist ivuxolimab in advanced cancers. Libraries were constructed by the immunoSEQ multiplex PCR assay. TCRdb obtained this table from immuneACCESS and retained in-frame rearrangements with V and J assigned. These tables miss some clones; where compared with another copy, unresolved V genes account for less than half of the shortfall, and the remainder is unexplained. In all, the sample holds more than 65,000 clones, and around 85% of those were seen once. Clones ranked in the top ten supply approximately 6% of the sample. The material sequenced was CD4+ or CD8+ T cells sorted from blood, taken in a trial of the OX40 agonist ivuxolimab. Receptors were obtained from an adult with an advanced solid tumor such as melanoma, head and neck, liver or kidney cancer.

J is TRBJ2-7 and V is TRBV28; 11 bases agree with TRBD2. This CDR3 contains 15 residues. V lost 6 bases, J lost 3 bases, and 7 bases stayed unmatched. Looked up from germline, CDR1 is MDHEN and CDR2 is SYDVKM. DNA of the CDR3: TGTGCCAGCAGCCGGGGGACTAGCGGAGACTACGAGCAGTACTTC. Translated: CASSRGTSGDYEQYF.

The chain recombines TRBV4-2 with TRBJ2-1; possible D gene TRBD2, 5 bases. This CDR3 spans 14 amino acids. Trimming removed 0 bases from V and 5 bases from J, with 8 bases in between. The germline CDR1 and CDR2 sequences are LGHNA and YNFKEQ. The CDR3 loop is CASSQDRLNNEQFF. The CDR3 DNA is TGTGCCAGCAGCCAAGATAGACTAAACAATGAGCAGTTCTTC.

This chain links TRBV10-1 with TRBJ1-1; D not certain. Trimming pared 4 bases from V and 3 bases from J, leaving 9 bases between. The CDR3 is 13 residues long. Germline CDR1 WNHNN, CDR2 SYGVQD (reference sequence). CDR3 region: CASSAPSHTEAFF. As DNA, the CDR3 is TGCGCCAGCAGTGCCCCCAGCCACACTGAAGCTTTCTTT.

The chain uses TRBV28 and TRBJ2-1, with 8 bases aligning to TRBD2. The J segment lost 0 bases and the V segment lost 2 bases, leaving 15 bases of the junction unmatched. This CDR3 region has 20 residues. The germline gives CDR1 MDHEN, CDR2 SYDVKM. The CDR3 DNA reads TGTGCCAGCAGTTTACCGGGACTAGGTTTCTTGAGAAGCTCCTACAATGAGCAGTTCTTC. Amino acid sequence: CASSLPGLGFLRSSYNEQFF.

The CDR3 region has the DNA TGTGCCAGCAGTTACGACACCGGCACTGAAGCTTTCTTT. Translating gives CASSYDTGTEAFF. V usage is TRBV6-6 and J usage is TRBJ1-1; D is undetermined. Germline values: CDR1 MNHNY, CDR2 SVGAGI (reference sequence). The CDR3 covers 13 residues. V gave up 2 bases and J gave up 4 bases, with 8 bases separating them.

The chain couples TRBV6-1 to TRBJ1-6; 7 bases line up with TRBD1. The CDR3 spans 13 residues. After removal of 6 bases from V and 5 bases from J, the junction contained 1 base not matched to a gene. Germline CDR1 reads MNHNS; CDR2 reads SASEGT. CDR3 residues: CASRTGNNSPLHF. The DNA for the CDR3 is TGTGCCAGCAGGACAGGGAATAATTCACCCCTCCACTTT.

V and J are TRBV30 and TRBJ1-4; D unclear. Trimming shortened V by 4 bases and J by 2 bases, and 17 bases separated the two germline ends. The germline V gene has CDR1 GTSNPN and CDR2 SVGIG (reference sequence). The CDR3 is 16 amino acids. CDR3 DNA: TGTGCCTGGACCCTGAGTGTTAAACCCACTAATGAAAAACTGTTTTTT. The encoded protein is CAWTLSVKPTNEKLFF.

The J gene is TRBJ1-3, the V gene TRBV7-2; D ambiguous. Trimming left V 5 bases short and J 0 bases short, with 17 bases between. This CDR3 contains 17 residues. The germline gives CDR1 SGHTA, CDR2 FQGNSA. The CDR3 here is CASSKRPGLNSGNTIYF. The CDR3 nucleotides are TGTGCCAGCAGCAAACGACCCGGACTGAACTCTGGAAACACCATATATTTT. The variable domain in full, with the rest retrieved from reference TRBV7-2 and TRBJ1-3, is GAGVSQSPSNKVTEKGKDVELRCDPISGHTALYWYRQSLGQGLEFLIYFQGNSAPDKSGLPSDRFSAERTGGSVSTLTIQRTQQEDSAVYLCASSKRPGLNSGNTIYFGEGSWLTVV.

This rearrangement joins TRBV7-8 to TRBJ2-7; 11 positions match TRBD2. CDR1 SGHVS and CDR2 FQNEAQ come from the germline V gene. The CDR3 sequence is 14 residues long. Trimming at V came to 0 bases and at J to 6 bases, leaving 1 base not matched to a gene. The CDR3: CASSLATSGSEQYF. The CDR3 DNA is TGTGCCAGCAGCTTAGCTACTAGCGGGAGCGAGCAGTACTTC.

The V call is TRBV28, the J call TRBJ1-2; TRBD1 matches at 9 bases. The CDR3 spans 13 residues. CDR1 is MDHEN and CDR2 is SYDVKM in the germline V gene. V gave up 4 bases and J gave up 8 bases; unmatched junction bases: 5. CDR3 residues: CASSWTGAGGYTF. Here the CDR3 DNA reads TGTGCCAGCAGTTGGACAGGGGCGGGGGGCTACACCTTC.

The chain carries TRBV6-5 and TRBJ1-5, with 8 bases identical to TRBD1. Germline V gene lookup returns CDR1 MNHEY and CDR2 SVGAGI. This CDR3 is built from 15 residues. J lost 7 bases, V lost 5 bases, and 10 bases had no gene match. Here the CDR3 reads CASSGPGQGRQPQHF. In DNA form, the CDR3 reads TGTGCCAGCAGTGGTCCCGGACAGGGTAGACAGCCCCAGCATTTT.

A note on this clone: Other nucleotide sequences in the sample specify the same CDR3. The chain recombines TRBV6-1 with TRBJ2-1, with TRBD1 as a possible D gene (6 bases). Germline assignment: CDR1 MNHNS and CDR2 SASEGT. The germline V and J ends were trimmed by 6 bases and 4 bases, with 10 bases remaining between them. The CDR3 consists of 13 residues. The CDR3 nucleotides read TGTGCCAGCAGCCCGGACAGATACAATGAGCAGTTCTTC. It is translated as CASSPDRYNEQFF.

The count of this clone is one. The V gene is TRBV15, the J gene TRBJ2-2, with D tentatively TRBD2 (6 bases). The CDR3 runs to 15 residues. Trimming took 3 bases from V and 4 from J, leaving 12 bases between them. CDR1 is LNHNV and CDR2 is YYDKDF in the germline V gene (reference sequence). The CDR3 reads CATSRPTSFTGELFF. The CDR3 DNA sequence: TGTGCCACCAGCAGGCCTACTAGCTTCACCGGGGAGCTGTTTTTT. Together with reference TRBV15 and TRBJ2-2, the CDR3 gives the full variable domain: DAMVIQNPRYQVTQFGKPVTLSCSQTLNHNVMYWYQQKSSQAPKLLFHYYDKDFNNEADTPDNFQSRRPNTSFCFLDIRSPGLGDTAMYLCATSRPTSFTGELFFGEGSRLTVL.

This clone has only one observation. The chain joins TRBV13 to TRBJ2-3; D gene ambiguous. CDR3 length: 15 residues. The germline V gene has CDR1 PRHDT and CDR2 FYEKMQ (reference sequence). The germline V and J ends were trimmed by 0 bases and 2 bases, with 9 bases remaining between them. DNA of the CDR3: TGTGCCAGCAGCTTAGGCGGATCATTCACAGATACGCAGTATTTT. Protein product: CASSLGGSFTDTQYF.

The gene calls are TRBV27 and TRBJ2-1; D perhaps matches TRBD2 (5 bases). The CDR3 sequence is 13 residues long. The germline V gene has CDR1 MNHEY and CDR2 SMNVEV (reference sequence). V lost 5 bases and J 8 bases, leaving 13 bases between the germline ends. The CDR3 loop reads CASSPNGRDEQFF. For the CDR3, the DNA is TGTGCCAGCAGTCCCAATGGGAGAGATGAGCAGTTCTTC.

V is TRBV27 and J is TRBJ2-1; a weak D match, TRBD1 (6 bases). The V end was cut by 5 bases, the J end by 5 bases, with 16 bases between. This CDR3 spans 15 amino acids. Germline assignment: CDR1 MNHEY and CDR2 SMNVEV (reference sequence). As DNA, the CDR3 is TGTGCCAGCAGTCCCGGGACAAACACCGACAATGAGCAGTTCTTC. As protein: CASSPGTNTDNEQFF.

This rearrangement joins TRBV19 to TRBJ1-1; the D gene is possibly TRBD1 (6 bases). The V end lost 2 bases, the J end lost 6 bases, and 22 bases lay between the germline ends. The CDR3 is made up of 17 amino acids. Germline V gene sequence: CDR1 LNHDA, CDR2 SQIVND (reference sequence). In DNA, the CDR3 is TGTGCCAGTAGTATACGGGGGCCCCGGGGGAACGGAGCTGAAGCTTTCTTT. Protein sequence: CASSIRGPRGNGAEAFF.

The V and J genes are TRBV19 and TRBJ1-1; D is possibly TRBD1 (6 bases). The germline V and J ends were trimmed by 3 bases and 8 bases, with 10 bases remaining between them. The germline gives CDR1 LNHDA, CDR2 SQIVND (reference sequence). This CDR3 has 12 residues. The CDR3 DNA reads TGTGCCAGTAGTATTTGGGGGACAGAAGCTTTCTTT. Translation: CASSIWGTEAFF. Looking up the rest from reference TRBV19 and TRBJ1-1 gives the full variable domain: DGGITQSPKYLFRKEGQNVTLSCEQNLNHDAMYWYRQDPGQGLRLIYYSQIVNDFQKGDIAEGYSVSREKKESFPLTVTSAQKNPTAFYLCASSIWGTEAFFGQGTRLTVV.

This clone occurred a few times. The chain has TRBV4-3 and TRBJ2-7; 10 bases align to TRBD2. There are 15 residues in the CDR3. Germline CDR1 is LGHNA and CDR2 is YSLEER. Trimming cost V 1 base and J 2 bases; bases outside gene matches: 2. The CDR3 nucleotides read TGCGCCAGCAGCCAAGGGACTAGCGGAACCTACGAGCAGTACTTC. Protein sequence: CASSQGTSGTYEQYF.

The chain recombines TRBV27 with TRBJ1-6, with 7 bases lining up with TRBD1. This CDR3 is built from 14 residues. Germline V CDR1 and CDR2: MNHEY, SMNVEV (reference sequence). V shed 5 bases and J 8 bases; nucleotides not matched to a gene: 6. This chain's CDR3 is CASSRETGYSPLHF. In nucleotides, the CDR3 is TGTGCCAGCAGTCGGGAGACAGGGTATTCACCCCTCCACTTT.

The chain couples TRBV19 to TRBJ2-7; 10 bases agree with TRBD1. The junction had 10 bases not matched to a gene; V was cut back by 5 bases and J by 6 bases. Germline CDR1 and CDR2: LNHDA and SQIVND (reference sequence). The CDR3 length is 15 residues. The DNA for the CDR3 is TGTGCCAGTAGTCCCATGACAGGGGGCAAACCCGAGCAGTACTTC. Its translation is CASSPMTGGKPEQYF.

The gene calls are TRBV6-6 and TRBJ2-7; D is perhaps TRBD1 (5 bases). The CDR3 loop spans 13 amino acids. Deletions cut 5 bases from V and 1 base from J, with 9 bases between. CDR1 and CDR2 from the germline V gene are MNHNY and SVGAGI (reference sequence). CDR3 protein: CASSLRQSYEQYF. The CDR3, as DNA: TGTGCCAGCAGTCTTCGACAGTCCTACGAGCAGTACTTC.

This rearrangement joins TRBV7-2 to TRBJ1-4, with a tentative D call TRBD1 (5 bases). The germline V gene encodes CDR1 SGHTA and CDR2 FQGNSA. The CDR3 contains 13 residues. The V and J ends lost 1 base and 10 bases respectively, with 10 bases between them. The CDR3 spells CASSLGQGGKLFF. The CDR3 bases are TGTGCCAGCAGCTTAGGCCAGGGCGGAAAACTGTTTTTT.

In its sample, this clone was seen once. The V call is TRBV5-6, the J call TRBJ2-2, with 9 bases identical to TRBD2. The CDR3 contains 12 residues. The germline V gene has CDR1 SGHDT and CDR2 YYEEEE. V trimming: 7 bases; J trimming: 5 bases; junction bases outside the gene matches: 0. CDR3 residues: CASGLATGELFF. The CDR3 nucleotides read TGTGCCAGCGGACTAGCGACCGGGGAGCTGTTTTTT.

The rearrangement uses TRBV2 and TRBJ1-5, with a weak D call TRBD1 (5 bases). Germline CDR1 SNHLY, CDR2 FYNNEI. This CDR3 has 13 residues. Trimming left V 4 bases short and J 6 bases short, with 10 bases between. CDR3 coding DNA: TGTGCCAGCAGTGTTGGGGGTGGTCAGCCCCAGCATTTT. Translation: CASSVGGGQPQHF.

The CDR3 nucleotides read TGTGCCAGCAGTTTATTGGTAAACAATGAGCAGTTCTTC. It is translated as CASSLLVNNEQFF. The V call is TRBV27, the J call TRBJ2-1; the D is unclear. Germline CDR1 reads MNHEY; CDR2 reads SMNVEV (reference sequence). The V end lost 1 base, the J end lost 5 bases, and 6 bases lay between the germline ends. The CDR3 totals 13 residues.

The rearrangement links TRBV4-2 to TRBJ2-1; a possible D gene is TRBD2 (7 bases). Trimming took 1 base from V and 6 from J, leaving 13 bases between them. Per the germline V gene, CDR1 is LGHNA and CDR2 is YNFKEQ. This CDR3 comprises 15 residues. For the CDR3, the DNA is TGTGCCAGCAGCCAAGGGGGGGGGCTTGGCAATGAGCAGTTCTTC. Encoded protein: CASSQGGGLGNEQFF.